This TCR beta chain derives from a study of T cell responses to AZD1222 COVID-19 vaccine. Study outcomes and limitations: Mostly white British, mostly female donors; authors suggested clonal diversity may be underestimated. Spike-wide vaccine-associated CD4 TCRs dominated at 160-218 and 743-854. It was only after the peak T cell response that any repertoires were sampled.

Pooled in the analysis were second doses at about 4 or about 12 weeks. Turning to this clone: Its antigen is not identified.

The CDR3 consists of 15 residues. Trimming removed 4 bases at V and 7 bases at J, with 18 bases between. Germline CDR1 is SGHTS and CDR2 is YDEGEE. Produced via immunoSEQ multiplex PCR; TCRdb's table is partial and in-frame only. The sample includes more than 15,000 clones, about 80% of them seen just once. The V gene is TRBV5-8, the J gene TRBJ2-4, with a tentative D call TRBD2 (5 bases). The source material was peripheral blood, sampled 28 days after the second AZD1222 dose. The TCR was taken from an adult who received the AZD1222 COVID-19 vaccine. The CDR3 is CASSPIEPRENIQYF. The CDR3 nucleotides read TGTGCCAGCAGCCCCATCGAGCCAAGGGAGAACATTCAGTACTTC.